A selection of T cell receptor beta chains follows, all from one sample in a study of Ad26.COV2.S vaccination and SARS-CoV-2 variants. Assay: immunoSEQ multiplex PCR; the TCRdb copy retains only in-frame clones and omits some. The sample lists about 400,000 clones, over 75% occurring once. The sequenced sample was peripheral blood, obtained in a trial of Ad26.COV2.S vaccine versus placebo. The receptors originated from a person aged 18 to 59 who received the Ad26.COV2.S COVID-19 vaccine or a placebo. Both conserved end residues are part of each CDR3. Each record gives: CDR3 length, clone size, V gene, J gene, D gene, CDR3 protein, CDR3 DNA. The D gene is left open where the match is weak. The size of a clone is reported for some rows only, either as once, few or many, or as a class for expanded clones.

16	.	TRBV5-5	TRBJ2-7	TRBD2	CASSLGVAGGAYEQYF	TGTGCCAGCAGCTTGGGGGTAGCGGGAGGAGCCTACGAGCAGTACTTC
15	.	TRBV6-1	TRBJ2-5	.	CASSEALREWETQYF	TGTGCCAGCAGTGAAGCGCTTCGGGAGTGGGAGACCCAGTACTTC
15	.	TRBV6-4	TRBJ1-4	.	CASSPTGGSGEKLFF	TGTGCCAGCAGCCCGACTGGAGGTTCCGGGGAAAAACTGTTTTTT
14	.	TRBV27	TRBJ2-2	.	CASSSSEWDGELFF	TGTGCCAGCAGTTCAAGTGAGTGGGACGGGGAGCTGTTTTTT
16	once	TRBV13	TRBJ1-1	.	CASSLSQDRWNTEAFF	TGTGCCAGCAGCTTAAGTCAGGACAGATGGAACACTGAAGCTTTCTTT
14	.	TRBV9	TRBJ1-1	.	CASSVGLGDTEAFF	TGTGCCAGCAGCGTAGGGTTGGGGGACACTGAAGCTTTCTTT
17	few	TRBV28	TRBJ2-6	.	CASSSPDSPSGANVLTF	TGTGCCAGCAGTTCCCCGGACAGTCCCTCTGGGGCCAACGTCCTGACTTTC
14	.	TRBV29-1	TRBJ1-3	.	CSVLAGSRGNTIYF	TGCAGCGTTTTGGCAGGTTCGCGAGGAAACACCATATATTTT
13	.	TRBV6-5	TRBJ1-5	.	CAGAWGPNQPQHF	TGTGCCGGCGCCTGGGGACCAAATCAGCCCCAGCATTTT
15	.	TRBV4-1	TRBJ2-3	.	CASSSKRPGRDTQYF	TGCGCCAGCAGCAGCAAGAGGCCGGGTAGAGATACGCAGTATTTT
14	.	TRBV30	TRBJ1-1	.	CAWSQLQGGTEAFF	TGTGCCTGGAGCCAACTTCAGGGAGGCACTGAAGCTTTCTTT
15	.	TRBV7-3	TRBJ2-1	.	CASSLGAGPHNEQFF	TGTGCCAGCAGCTTAGGGGCGGGGCCTCACAATGAGCAGTTCTTC